This paragraph covers one T cell receptor beta chain sequence. Its antigen remains unknown. Trimming removed 4 bases from V and 2 bases from J; junction bases left unmatched: 10. Looked up from germline, CDR1 is SGHTA and CDR2 is FQGNSA. This CDR3 contains 17 residues. The entry originates in a study of T-cell memory formation after mild COVID-19. TCRdb redid the calling of the 5' RACE reads with MiXCR, one entry per CDR3 protein. Among around 310,000 distinct CDR3 sequences listed, around 15% were seen once. Whole-study findings and limits: Still unconfirmed is whether the second-wave clones peaking on day 37 recognized SARS-CoV-2.

The TCR was taken from a man between 18 and 29 years old who had mild COVID-19 (a few samples of this study predate the infection). Cell type and time point are not known. Source material: PBMCs or a T cell subset sorted from them (not recorded which). The genes are TRBV7-2 and TRBJ2-1; 8 bases line up with TRBD2. CDR3 amino acids: CASSSQPGLVTYNEQFF. CDR3 DNA sequence: TGTGCCAGCAGCTCCCAACCGGGACTAGTTACCTACAATGAGCAGTTCTTC.